This T cell receptor beta chain is drawn from a study of T cells in Graves' hyperthyroidism and ophthalmopathy. Points from the study as a whole: The authors' 13 V-J model separated ophthalmopathy from stable hyperthyroidism.

The CDR3 runs to 15 residues. The V end lost 3 bases, the J end lost 2 bases, and 13 bases lay between the germline ends. Looked up from germline, CDR1 is SNHLY and CDR2 is FYNNEI. Points on this clonotype: Antigen specificity is unknown.

Researchers took RNA transcripts and amplified the TCR beta CDR3 regions from them. Using the HTBI primer set, a first-round RT-PCR was run on the TCR CDR3. TCRdb processed the multiplex PCR reads anew with MiXCR; each CDR3 protein has one entry. The table has about 690,000 distinct CDR3 sequences, about 18% seen once. The sequenced sample consisted of blood. J is TRBJ2-5 and V is TRBV2; D is ambiguous. The receptor's source is a man aged 45 to 65 with Graves' hyperthyroidism. The CDR3 region is CASSELLVIQETQYF. The CDR3 bases are TGTGCCAGCAGTGAGCTCCTCGTAATACAAGAGACCCAGTACTTC.